The 10 T cell receptor beta chains below all came from one sample that was sequenced in a study of blood T cell repertoires in COVID-19. Clones were sequenced by immunoSEQ multiplex PCR, and TCRdb holds only the in-frame ones, with some missing. The sample consists of about 140,000 clones, approximately 87% of them appearing once. Sample: peripheral blood. Source of these receptors: a woman aged 40 to 55 with acute or convalescent COVID-19.

The chain is built from TRBV7-6 and TRBJ2-3; 13 bases are shared with TRBD2. The length of the CDR3 is 15 residues. V dropped 3 bases and J dropped 4; count of bases not matched to a gene: 1. Germline V gene lookup returns CDR1 SGHVS and CDR2 FNYEAQ. CDR3 bases: TGTGCCAGCAGCTTGACTAGCGGGAGGTCAGATACGCAGTATTTT. Its translation: CASSLTSGRSDTQYF.

The CDR3 DNA sequence: TGCGCCAGCAGCATAGCGGGAGGAGATACGCAGTATTTT. This encodes CASSIAGGDTQYF. The chain uses TRBV4-3 and TRBJ2-3; 10 nucleotides agree with TRBD2. This CDR3 region has 13 residues. Germline V gene lookup returns CDR1 LGHNA and CDR2 YSLEER. Losses at the gene ends were 5 bases for V and 5 bases for J; bases not matched to a gene: 1.

V is TRBV2 and J is TRBJ2-1, with 11 bases lining up with TRBD2. Germline loops: CDR1 SNHLY, CDR2 FYNNEI. This CDR3 contains 15 residues. The J segment lost 6 bases and the V segment lost 6 bases, leaving 7 bases of the junction unmatched. CDR3 amino acids: CASSRGLADSNEQFF. The CDR3, as DNA: TGTGCCAGCAGCCGGGGACTAGCGGATAGCAATGAGCAGTTCTTC.

The chain uses TRBV28 and TRBJ1-1, with 7 bases lining up with TRBD1. The CDR3 covers 16 residues. The V gene end was trimmed by 4 bases and the J gene end by 1 base; junction bases not matched to a gene: 9. The germline V gene has CDR1 MDHEN and CDR2 SYDVKM. In DNA, the CDR3 is TGTGCCAGCAGTTGGACGGTCCAGGGGGAGAACACTGAAGCTTTCTTT. It translates to CASSWTVQGENTEAFF.

The CDR3 spells CAISFGGEGPHEQYF. As DNA, the CDR3 is TGTGCCATCAGTTTTGGGGGGGAGGGCCCCCACGAGCAGTACTTC. The chain combines TRBV10-3 with TRBJ2-7, with 7 positions matching TRBD2. J was trimmed by 5 bases and V by 5 bases; bases with no gene match: 12. CDR1 and CDR2 (germline): ENHRY, SYGVKD. The CDR3 consists of 15 residues.

The chain recombines TRBV16 with TRBJ1-5; D is ambiguous. Between the trimmed V and J ends, which lost 3 bases and 7 bases, there was a span of 10 bases. This CDR3 is 13 amino acids long. CDR1 is KGHSY and CDR2 is FQNENV in the germline V gene. CDR3 residues: CASSQRQVQPQHF. The DNA of the CDR3 is TGTGCCAGCAGCCAGCGTCAGGTCCAGCCCCAGCATTTT.

V is TRBV4-1 and J is TRBJ1-6; D is undetermined. Germline CDR1 and CDR2: MGHRA and YSYEKL. Trimming took 0 bases from V and 8 from J, leaving 5 bases between them. CDR3 length: 13 amino acids. The CDR3 DNA follows: TGCGCCAGCAGCCAAGATCCTTATTCACCCCTCCACTTT. Translation: CASSQDPYSPLHF.

This chain uses TRBV18 with TRBJ1-2; D might be TRBD1 (5 bases). The CDR3 spans 16 residues. V lost 3 bases to trimming and J lost 0 bases, with 14 bases between them. Looked up from germline, CDR1 is KGHSH and CDR2 is LQKENI. In DNA form, the CDR3 reads TGTGCCAGCTCACCGGCACAGGTTACCTCTAACTATGGCTACACCTTC. It translates to CASSPAQVTSNYGYTF.

The chain carries TRBV7-9 and TRBJ1-2; 7 bases map to TRBD1. CDR3 length: 15 residues. CDR1 and CDR2 from the germline V gene are SEHNR and FQNEAQ (reference sequence). V lost 2 bases to trimming and J lost 4 bases; unmatched junction nucleotides: 7. The DNA of the CDR3 is TGTGCCAGCAGCTTAAAGGGGGCTGATTTCTATGGCTACACCTTC. Encoded protein: CASSLKGADFYGYTF.

DNA of the CDR3: TGTGCCAGCGTTTGGGAGAGAAACTATGGCTACACCTTC. As protein: CASVWERNYGYTF. The V and J genes are TRBV6-5 and TRBJ1-2; no clear D gene. Germline values: CDR1 MNHEY, CDR2 SVGAGI. The CDR3 is 13 residues long. Between the trimmed V and J ends, which lost 8 bases and 2 bases, there was a span of 12 bases.